The 32 T cell receptor beta chains presented below share a single source sample, sequenced in a study of cytomegalovirus exposure and HLA in healthy donors. The method was immunoSEQ multiplex PCR; TCRdb's version includes in-frame clones alone and lacks a portion of them. The table has 120,000 or so clones, about 82% seen once. Sequencing was carried out using PBMCs. These receptors were collected from a man aged 18 to 30 in good health and CMV-seronegative.

The CDR3 loop is CASSPNGADTQYF. In DNA form, the CDR3 reads TGCGCCAGCAGCCCAAACGGGGCAGATACGCAGTATTTT. The J gene is TRBJ2-3, the V gene TRBV5-1; perhaps TRBD2 as D (5 bases). The CDR3 runs to 13 residues. Between the trimmed V and J ends, which lost 4 bases and 4 bases, there was a span of 10 bases. Germline V gene data show CDR1 as SGHRS and CDR2 as YFSETQ.

V usage is TRBV5-1 and J usage is TRBJ2-6, with D perhaps TRBD1 (5 bases). CDR3 size: 15 residues. Germline V gene lookup returns CDR1 SGHRS and CDR2 YFSETQ. V lost 4 bases, J lost 2 bases, and 10 bases lay in between. The CDR3 here is CASSLKGTGANVLTF. The CDR3 DNA is TGCGCCAGCAGCCTGAAGGGGACTGGGGCCAACGTCCTGACTTTC. The full variable domain, in which reference TRBV5-1 and TRBJ2-6 provide the parts outside the CDR3, is KAGVTQTPRYLIKTRGQQVTLSCSPISGHRSVSWYQQTPGQGLQFLFEYFSETQRNKGNFPGRFSGRQFSNSRSEMNVSTLELGDSALYLCASSLKGTGANVLTFGAGSRLTVL.

The rearrangement links TRBV19 to TRBJ2-5; TRBD1 agrees at 8 bases. This CDR3 is 14 amino acids long. V shed 6 bases, J shed 0 bases, and the junction held 3 bases outside the gene matches. Germline V gene lookup returns CDR1 LNHDA and CDR2 SQIVND (reference sequence). The CDR3, as DNA: TGTGCCAGTAGAGACAGGGGTTACCAAGAGACCCAGTACTTC. This translates into CASRDRGYQETQYF.

This rearrangement joins TRBV27 to TRBJ2-3; D gene uncertain. Germline CDR1 and CDR2: MNHEY and SMNVEV (reference sequence). Trimming stripped 6 bases from V and 2 bases from J, with 12 bases between. The CDR3 totals 14 residues. The chain's CDR3 is CASSPRGSTDTQYF. Written as DNA, the CDR3 is TGTGCCAGCAGCCCCCGAGGATCCACAGATACGCAGTATTTT.

The rearrangement joins TRBV29-1 to TRBJ1-5, with 9 bases that match TRBD1. The junction had 7 bases not matched to a gene; V was cut back by 6 bases and J by 4 bases. In germline, CDR1 is SQVTM, CDR2 ANQGSEA. There are 14 residues in the CDR3. Here the CDR3 reads CSVSPGTGNQPQHF. The CDR3 bases are TGCAGCGTCAGTCCCGGGACAGGGAATCAGCCCCAGCATTTT.

The chain employs TRBV4-1 and TRBJ2-6, with no clear D. Between the trimmed V and J ends, which lost 7 bases and 0 bases, there was a span of 10 bases. The CDR3 is made up of 15 amino acids. CDR1 is MGHRA and CDR2 is YSYEKL in the germline V gene. Here the CDR3 DNA reads TGCGCCAGCACCCCCCGGAGCTCTGGGGCCAACGTCCTGACTTTC. It specifies CASTPRSSGANVLTF.

The V call is TRBV7-4, the J call TRBJ1-1; D not certain. This CDR3 contains 14 residues. The ends were cut back, 7 bases at V and 5 bases at J, with 17 bases in the middle. Germline values: CDR1 SGHVT, CDR2 SQSDAQ. The CDR3 nucleotides are TGTGCCAGCACCCTCGGGGTCGCGGGAACTGAAGCTTTCTTT. Its protein product is CASTLGVAGTEAFF.

The rearrangement links TRBV7-9 to TRBJ2-2; no clear D. Between the trimmed V and J ends, which lost 5 bases and 5 bases, there was a span of 9 bases. The CDR3 has 13 residues. Germline V gene lookup returns CDR1 SEHNR and CDR2 FQNEAQ (reference sequence). DNA of the CDR3: TGTGCCAGCAGCAACGGTTGGACCGGGGAGCTGTTTTTT. Translated: CASSNGWTGELFF.

The chain carries TRBV10-3 and TRBJ1-1; D is uncertain. The CDR3 spans 11 residues. Germline V gene lookup returns CDR1 ENHRY and CDR2 SYGVKD. V lost 9 bases, J lost 0 bases, and 5 bases lay in between. The CDR3 here is CAIDLNTEAFF. The CDR3 nucleotides read TGTGCCATTGACTTGAACACTGAAGCTTTCTTT.

The gene calls are TRBV5-6 and TRBJ2-5; 7 bases match TRBD1. This CDR3 is built from 14 residues. After removal of 4 bases from V and 2 bases from J, the junction contained 5 bases not matched to a gene. The germline V gene encodes CDR1 SGHDT and CDR2 YYEEEE. Here the CDR3 DNA reads TGTGCCAGCAGCCACCCGGGACAGCAAGAGACCCAGTACTTC. It is translated as CASSHPGQQETQYF.

CDR3 coding DNA: TGTGCCAGCAGCTTGGCGGGAAGGGTCCACGAGCAGTACTTC. Protein product: CASSLAGRVHEQYF. V usage is TRBV11-2 and J usage is TRBJ2-7; tentatively, D is TRBD2 (6 bases). Germline V CDR1 and CDR2: SGHAT, FQNNGV. This CDR3 contains 14 residues. Trimming pared 3 bases from V and 5 bases from J, leaving 14 bases between. The full variable domain, in which reference TRBV11-2 and TRBJ2-7 provide the parts outside the CDR3, is EAGVAQSPRYKIIEKRQSVAFWCNPISGHATLYWYQQILGQGPKLLIQFQNNGVVDDSQLPKDRFSAERLKGVDSTLKIQPAKLEDSAVYLCASSLAGRVHEQYFGPGTRLTVT.

The chain carries TRBV2 and TRBJ2-1; no clear D gene. In germline, CDR1 is SNHLY, CDR2 FYNNEI. With 8 bases removed from V and 10 bases from J, the gap between germline ends came to 18 bases. The CDR3 is made up of 13 amino acids. The CDR3 protein is CASLGGLGGEQFF. CDR3 bases: TGTGCCAGCCTAGGCGGCCTGGGTGGAGAGCAGTTCTTC. Filled out from reference TRBV2 and TRBJ2-1, the complete variable domain reads EPEVTQTPSHQVTQMGQEVILRCVPISNHLYFYWYRQILGQKVEFLVSFYNNEISEKSEIFDDQFSVERPDGSNFTLKIRSTKLEDSAMYFCASLGGLGGEQFFGPGTRLTVL.

J is TRBJ1-1 and V is TRBV9; D is uncertain. This CDR3 spans 13 amino acids. V was cut by 0 bases and J by 5 bases, with 8 bases left in between. CDR1 and CDR2 from the germline V gene are SGDLS and YYNGEE. For the CDR3, the DNA is TGTGCCAGCAGCGTAGCTACGTGGACTGAAGCTTTCTTT. As protein: CASSVATWTEAFF.

The chain couples TRBV11-2 to TRBJ2-2; D possibly corresponds to TRBD2 (6 bases). Germline loops: CDR1 SGHAT, CDR2 FQNNGV. Trimming removed 3 bases at V and 6 bases at J, with 8 bases between. This CDR3 contains 13 residues. CDR3 amino acids: CASSLRGPGELFF. The CDR3 coding sequence is TGTGCCAGCAGCTTGCGGGGTCCCGGGGAGCTGTTTTTT.

This chain joins TRBV5-7 and TRBJ2-1; D gene uncertain. TRBV5-7 is known as an ORF, though its function is uncertain. The V end was cut by 2 bases, the J end by 4 bases, with 13 bases between. The length of the CDR3 is 15 residues. The CDR3 nucleotides are TGTGCCAGCAGCTTTAGAGCACTTATATACAATGAGCAGTTCTTC. It yields the protein CASSFRALIYNEQFF.

The chain joins TRBV5-1 to TRBJ2-2; 14 nucleotides align to TRBD2. Germline loops: CDR1 SGHRS, CDR2 YFSETQ. The CDR3 extends over 16 amino acids. V shed 6 bases, J shed 5 bases, and the junction held 6 bases outside the gene matches. CDR3 sequence reads: CASTGLAGGDTGELFF. The DNA of the CDR3 is TGCGCCAGCACCGGACTAGCGGGGGGAGATACCGGGGAGCTGTTTTTT.

V and J are TRBV9 and TRBJ2-1; no clear D gene. Per the germline V gene, CDR1 is SGDLS and CDR2 is YYNGEE. Trimming left V 6 bases short and J 7 bases short, with 5 bases between. The CDR3 sequence is 10 residues long. As DNA, the CDR3 is TGTGCCAGCAATAGTAATGAGCAGTTCTTC. Residues: CASNSNEQFF. Together with reference TRBV9 and TRBJ2-1, the CDR3 gives the full variable domain: DSGVTQTPKHLITATGQRVTLRCSPRSGDLSVYWYQQSLDQGLQFLIQYYNGEERAKGNILERFSAQQFPDLHSELNLSSLELGDSALYFCASNSNEQFFGPGTRLTVL.

V gene TRBV30 combines with J gene TRBJ2-3; 10 bases are shared with TRBD2. V shed 0 bases and J 1 base; nucleotides not matched to a gene: 7. The germline V gene has CDR1 GTSNPN and CDR2 SVGIG (reference sequence). This CDR3 is built from 17 residues. As DNA, the CDR3 is TGTGCCTGGAGTGTAGTTCTAACTAGCGGGGGCACAGATACGCAGTATTTT. Protein sequence: CAWSVVLTSGGTDTQYF.

The rearrangement joins TRBV7-9 to TRBJ1-6; D remains unclear. V lost 1 base and J 9 bases, leaving 13 bases between the germline ends. The CDR3 has 15 amino acids. Germline V CDR1 and CDR2: SEHNR, FQNEAQ (reference sequence). CDR3 residues: CASSLGEAVSSPLHF. The CDR3 DNA reads TGTGCCAGCAGCTTAGGCGAGGCAGTTTCTTCACCCCTCCACTTT.

This clone was detected once. This rearrangement joins TRBV11-2 to TRBJ2-7; 8 bases fit TRBD1. The CDR3 totals 15 residues. V lost 5 bases and J lost 3; bases outside the gene matches: 9. The germline V gene has CDR1 SGHAT and CDR2 FQNNGV. CDR3 sequence (DNA): TGTGCCAGCAGCCGATCCGGGACAGGCCTCTACGAGCAGTACTTC. Translating it yields CASSRSGTGLYEQYF.

The chain links TRBV5-6 to TRBJ2-7; 8 nucleotides agree with TRBD1. The CDR3 extends over 13 amino acids. V lost 3 bases and J lost 3; bases outside the gene matches: 2. Germline V gives CDR1 SGHDT, CDR2 YYEEEE. CDR3 nucleotides: TGTGCCAGCAGCTCCGGGACAGGCTACGAGCAGTACTTC. Residues: CASSSGTGYEQYF. The entire variable domain, with the rest obtained from reference TRBV5-6 and TRBJ2-7, is as follows: DAGVTQSPTHLIKTRGQQVTLRCSPKSGHDTVSWYQQALGQGPQFIFQYYEEEERQRGNFPDRFSGHQFPNYSSELNVNALLLGDSALYLCASSSGTGYEQYFGPGTRLTVT.

The CDR3 nucleotides read TGTGCCAGGAAACCGCCGGGACAGGCATCCTACGAGCAGTACTTC. Translated, it gives CARKPPGQASYEQYF. The rearrangement links TRBV25-1 to TRBJ2-7, with 8 positions matching TRBD1. The CDR3 is made up of 15 amino acids. The germline gives CDR1 MGHDK, CDR2 SYGVNS. The V segment lost 9 bases and the J segment 1 base; nucleotides outside the gene matches: 11.

The chain joins TRBV5-1 to TRBJ2-1; 11 positions match TRBD2. Germline V gene lookup returns CDR1 SGHRS and CDR2 YFSETQ. The CDR3 extends over 15 amino acids. V trimming: 6 bases; J trimming: 4 bases; junction bases outside the gene matches: 6. The CDR3 protein is CASNTGLADYNEQFF. CDR3 coding DNA: TGCGCCAGCAACACGGGACTAGCGGATTACAATGAGCAGTTCTTC.

The rearrangement joins TRBV19 to TRBJ2-7; 11 bases map to TRBD1. Trimming removed 3 bases from V and 4 bases from J; junction bases left unmatched: 2. Germline values: CDR1 LNHDA, CDR2 SQIVND (reference sequence). The CDR3 is made up of 14 amino acids. CDR3 residues: CASSMGQGDYEQYF. Written as DNA, the CDR3 is TGTGCCAGTAGTATGGGACAGGGGGATTACGAGCAGTACTTC.

This clone was observed a single time. The chain recombines TRBV19 with TRBJ1-5, with 9 bases identical to TRBD1. The CDR3 is made up of 17 amino acids. Germline V CDR1 and CDR2: LNHDA, SQIVND (reference sequence). V dropped 10 bases and J dropped 0; count of bases not matched to a gene: 13. CDR3 loop: CATATPGTGISNQPQHF. For the CDR3, the DNA is TGTGCCACCGCCACCCCCGGGACAGGGATTAGCAATCAGCCCCAGCATTTT.

In nucleotides, the CDR3 is TGTGCCTGGAGTCTGGGTTCCCCGGGTCAGCCCCAGCATTTT. Translating gives CAWSLGSPGQPQHF. The gene calls are TRBV30 and TRBJ1-5; no clear D. The CDR3 has 14 residues. Germline V gives CDR1 GTSNPN, CDR2 SVGIG (reference sequence). Trimming left V 2 bases short and J 6 bases short, with 14 bases between.

This chain uses TRBV27 with TRBJ2-1; 12 bases are shared with TRBD2. From germline, CDR1 is MNHEY and CDR2 SMNVEV (reference sequence). V was clipped by 3 bases and J by 9 bases; unmatched bases: 9. There are 16 residues in the CDR3. In nucleotides, the CDR3 is TGTGCCAGCAGTTTCTCATCGGCTAGCGGGAGGGTTGAGCAGTTCTTC. It translates to CASSFSSASGRVEQFF.

The rearrangement joins TRBV14 to TRBJ1-2; D is undetermined. In germline, CDR1 is SGHDN, CDR2 FVKESK. The CDR3 spans 14 residues. Between the trimmed V and J ends, which lost 1 base and 4 bases, there was a span of 10 bases. The CDR3 region has the DNA TGTGCCAGCAGCCAAGGGGCGGGATTCTATGGCTACACCTTC. It yields the protein CASSQGAGFYGYTF.

This rearrangement joins TRBV10-3 to TRBJ1-1; D is ambiguous. CDR3 length: 19 amino acids. Germline lookup yields CDR1 ENHRY and CDR2 SYGVKD. V gave up 0 bases and J gave up 3 bases, with 23 bases separating them. In DNA form, the CDR3 reads TGTGCCATCAGTGAGTCGATGGCCCCGGCCGTGCGGGCGGACACTGAAGCTTTCTTT. Its translation is CAISESMAPAVRADTEAFF.

The chain employs TRBV6-6 and TRBJ1-4; 7 bases line up with TRBD1. The CDR3 sequence is 12 residues long. The germline gives CDR1 MNHNY, CDR2 SVGAGI (reference sequence). V dropped 0 bases and J dropped 12; count of bases not matched to a gene: 1. The CDR3 loop is CASSYSDRQLFF. CDR3 sequence (DNA): TGTGCCAGCAGTTACTCGGACAGGCAACTGTTTTTT.

This chain links TRBV6-5 with TRBJ2-7; a weak D match, TRBD1 (6 bases). The V and J ends lost 0 bases and 1 base respectively, with 13 bases between them. This CDR3 has 16 amino acids. CDR1 is MNHEY, CDR2 SVGAGI, per germline. CDR3 coding DNA: TGTGCCAGCAGTTACTCATGGCAGGGGAAATCCTACGAGCAGTACTTC. This codes for CASSYSWQGKSYEQYF.

The V gene is TRBV7-9, the J gene TRBJ1-2; weak D call: TRBD1 (6 bases). This CDR3 region has 12 residues. Trimming took off 1 base at V and 10 bases at J, with 10 bases between the two ends. Germline-derived CDR1 and CDR2 are SEHNR and FQNEAQ (reference sequence). DNA of the CDR3: TGTGCCAGCAGCTTAGGGACAGCCGACTACACCTTC. Residues: CASSLGTADYTF.